This TCR beta chain was recorded in a study of cytomegalovirus exposure and HLA in healthy donors. PCR amplification relied on 60 Vbeta primers (plus 13 Jbeta primers). The data were produced by immunoSEQ multiplex PCR, yet TCRdb's version contains in-frame clones alone and is incomplete. The listing records 55,000 to 85,000 clones. Broader study findings: Overall, roughly 150 TCR beta chains were annotated as cytomegalovirus-associated.

Trimming removed 6 bases at V and 1 base at J, with 9 bases between. This CDR3 contains 13 residues. Germline V gene sequence: CDR1 SEHNR, CDR2 FQNEAQ (reference sequence). Turning to this clone: Its antigen is as yet unknown.

The clonotype was recovered from a woman under 40 in good health and CMV-seronegative. The sequenced sample consisted of PBMCs. This rearrangement joins TRBV7-9 to TRBJ1-1; possible D gene TRBD1, 5 bases. Written as DNA, the CDR3 is TGTGCCAGCAGTCCCCAGGGGAACACTGAAGCTTTCTTT. Translated: CASSPQGNTEAFF.